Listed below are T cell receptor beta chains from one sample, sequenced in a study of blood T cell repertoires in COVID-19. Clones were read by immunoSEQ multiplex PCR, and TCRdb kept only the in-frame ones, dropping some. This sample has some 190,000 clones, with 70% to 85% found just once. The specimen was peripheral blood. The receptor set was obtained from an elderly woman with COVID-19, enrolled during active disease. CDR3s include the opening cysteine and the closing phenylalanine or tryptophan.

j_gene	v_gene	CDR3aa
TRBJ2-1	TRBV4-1	CASSQVPGQGANYNEQFF
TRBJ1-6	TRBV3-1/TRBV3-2	CASSQAPFNSPLHF
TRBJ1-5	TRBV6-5	CASSYYGRQRGQPQHF
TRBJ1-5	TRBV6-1	CASSEPDQPQHF
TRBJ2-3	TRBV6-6	CASSTAGGKTTQYF
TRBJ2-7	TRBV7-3	CASSLAAGPYEQYF
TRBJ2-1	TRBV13	CASTRDRDPSRQFF
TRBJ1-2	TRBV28	CASRGTVLGYTF
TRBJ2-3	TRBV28	CASSESGTGVSDTQYF
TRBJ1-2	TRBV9	CASSADRAYGYTF
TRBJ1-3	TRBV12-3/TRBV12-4	CATSRDSGNTIYF
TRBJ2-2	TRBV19	CASRRRGPANTGELFF
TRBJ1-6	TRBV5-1	CASSKKLDSPLHF
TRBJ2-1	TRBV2	CASSEMGSGTGSNEQFF
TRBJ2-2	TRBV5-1	CASSSGTSGAGELFF
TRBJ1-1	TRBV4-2	CASSLSRQGNTEAFF
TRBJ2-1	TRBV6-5	CASSYQGSSYNEQFF
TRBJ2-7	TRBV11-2	CASSLVSSGAGEQYF
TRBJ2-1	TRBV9	CASSVVGRWNEQFF
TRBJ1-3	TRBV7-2	CASSSYRGNTIYF
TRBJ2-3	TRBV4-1	CASSQVWPGLQYF
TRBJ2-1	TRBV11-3	CASSSSGSGYNEQFF
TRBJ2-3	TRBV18	CASSPPSRGRGDTQYF